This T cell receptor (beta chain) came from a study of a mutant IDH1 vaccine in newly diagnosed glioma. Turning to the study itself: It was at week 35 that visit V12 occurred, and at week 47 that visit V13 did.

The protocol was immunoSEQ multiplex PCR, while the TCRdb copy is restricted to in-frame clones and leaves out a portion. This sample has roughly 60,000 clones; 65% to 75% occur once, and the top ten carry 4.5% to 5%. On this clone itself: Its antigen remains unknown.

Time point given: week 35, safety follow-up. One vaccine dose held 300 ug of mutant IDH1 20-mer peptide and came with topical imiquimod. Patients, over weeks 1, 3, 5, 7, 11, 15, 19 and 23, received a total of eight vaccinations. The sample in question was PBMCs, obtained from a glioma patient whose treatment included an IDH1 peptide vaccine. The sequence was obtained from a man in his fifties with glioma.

The CDR3 loop is CATSSLNQPQHF. CDR3 DNA: TGTGCCACCAGCAGCCTAAATCAGCCCCAGCATTTT. The V call is TRBV15, the J call TRBJ1-5, with D hard to call. This CDR3 spans 12 amino acids. The V gene lost 3 bases and the J gene lost 4 bases, with 4 bases spanning the gap. CDR1 is LNHNV, CDR2 YYDKDF, per germline (reference sequence).